These 22 T cell receptor beta chains share one sample of origin, sequenced in a study of blood T cell repertoires in COVID-19. This table comes from immunoSEQ multiplex PCR, and its TCRdb copy is limited to in-frame clones, with some not included. The sample lists around 100,000 clones, over 65% occurring once. What was sequenced was peripheral blood. These TCRs come from a human donor in a cohort sampled during active COVID-19.

The genes are TRBV3-1 (or the pseudogene TRBV3-2) and TRBJ2-7, with a weak D call TRBD1 (5 bases). This CDR3 region has 16 residues. Germline V gene lookup returns CDR1 LGHDT and CDR2 YNNKEL (reference sequence). The V end lost 0 bases, the J end lost 3 bases, and 15 bases lay between the germline ends. The CDR3 reads CASSQDRWTPYYEQYF. For the CDR3, the DNA is TGTGCCAGCAGCCAAGATAGATGGACACCCTACTACGAGCAGTACTTC.

V and J are TRBV3-1 (or the pseudogene TRBV3-2) and TRBJ2-2, with 9 bases lining up with TRBD2. Germline trimming cut 3 bases from V and 4 bases from J; bases unmatched to any gene: 0. This CDR3 spans 14 amino acids. Germline V gene sequence: CDR1 LGHDT, CDR2 YNNKEL (reference sequence). The chain's CDR3 is CASSQRGGTGELFF. For the CDR3, the DNA is TGTGCCAGCAGCCAGCGGGGGGGCACCGGGGAGCTGTTTTTT.

In this sample, this clone turned up once. The chain is built from TRBV14 and TRBJ2-7, with 8 positions matching TRBD1. The CDR3 loop spans 15 amino acids. V gave up 2 bases and J gave up 2 bases; unmatched junction bases: 5. CDR1 is SGHDN and CDR2 is FVKESK in the germline V gene. CDR3 DNA: TGTGCCAGCAGCCAATTGGGACAGGCCCCCTACGAGCAGTACTTC. It specifies CASSQLGQAPYEQYF.

The chain joins TRBV10-1 to TRBJ2-3; D ambiguous. V lost 2 bases to trimming and J lost 6 bases, with 3 bases between them. The length of the CDR3 is 11 residues. CDR1 is WNHNN, CDR2 SYGVQD, per germline (reference sequence). The DNA for the CDR3 is TGCGCCAGCAGTGAGGCGGATACGCAGTATTTT. Translating gives CASSEADTQYF.

The J gene is TRBJ2-5, the V gene TRBV2; the match to TRBD2 covers 10 bases. The CDR3 loop spans 15 amino acids. V was pared by 8 bases and J by 4 bases, with 10 bases of the junction left unmatched. The germline CDR1 and CDR2 sequences are SNHLY and FYNNEI. CDR3 residues: CASVISGGTGETQYF. The CDR3 DNA is TGTGCCAGCGTCATTAGCGGGGGGACGGGAGAGACCCAGTACTTC.

The sample holds a few counts of this clone. Here the CDR3 DNA reads TGCGCCAGCAGCCGTATAAGCCGGACAGGGGTCGGAAACACCATATATTTT. This codes for CASSRISRTGVGNTIYF. V and J are TRBV4-1 and TRBJ1-3, with TRBD1 matching over 9 bases. The V and J ends lost 4 bases and 4 bases, in that order; junction bases with no gene match: 11. The CDR3 consists of 17 residues. Germline CDR1 is MGHRA and CDR2 is YSYEKL.

CDR3 region: CASSATGGRSSPLHF. The DNA of the CDR3 is TGTGCCAGTAGCGCTACAGGGGGCCGGAGTTCACCCCTCCACTTT. This rearrangement joins TRBV19 to TRBJ1-6; 9 bases line up with TRBD1. The CDR3 totals 15 residues. V shed 6 bases and J 9 bases; nucleotides not matched to a gene: 9. Looked up from germline, CDR1 is LNHDA and CDR2 is SQIVND (reference sequence).

This clone was observed once. The J gene is TRBJ2-5, the V gene TRBV19, with 9 bases identical to TRBD1. Germline CDR1 is LNHDA and CDR2 is SQIVND (reference sequence). CDR3 length: 15 amino acids. With V trimmed by 2 bases and J by 3 bases, 4 bases remained unmatched. The CDR3 sequence is CASSISGTGKETQYF. CDR3 nucleotide sequence: TGTGCCAGTAGTATATCCGGGACAGGGAAAGAGACCCAGTACTTC.

The chain couples TRBV7-9 to TRBJ2-5, with TRBD1 as a possible D gene (6 bases). The germline CDR1 and CDR2 sequences are SEHNR and FQNEAQ (reference sequence). The CDR3 runs to 14 residues. V was pared by 1 base and J by 1 base, with 7 bases between. In DNA form, the CDR3 reads TGTGCCAGCAGCTTAGTGGACAGCCAAGAGACCCAGTACTTC. It translates to CASSLVDSQETQYF.

Written as DNA, the CDR3 is TGTGCCAGTAGTATAGGTGGAGATCGAATCACAGATACGCAGTATTTT. This codes for CASSIGGDRITDTQYF. The chain carries TRBV19 and TRBJ2-3, with unresolved D. This CDR3 has 16 amino acids. The V end was cut by 1 base, the J end by 2 bases, with 13 bases between. Per germline, CDR1 LNHDA and CDR2 SQIVND (reference sequence).

This clone appeared once. As DNA, the CDR3 is TGTGCCAGCAGCCGTGTTGGGGGCTTCCTCTATGGCTACACCTTC. Translating gives CASSRVGGFLYGYTF. The V and J genes are TRBV7-8 and TRBJ1-2, with a weak D call TRBD1 (6 bases). Trimming pared 5 bases from V and 4 bases from J, leaving 17 bases between. Germline CDR1 reads SGHVS; CDR2 reads FQNEAQ. The CDR3 contains 15 residues.

The chain couples TRBV24-1 to TRBJ1-1, with D tentatively TRBD1 (5 bases). Germline loops: CDR1 KGHDR, CDR2 SFDVKD. V was shortened by 7 bases and J by 0 bases, with 11 bases between the two germline ends. The CDR3 totals 14 residues. The DNA of the CDR3 is TGTGCCACCAGGCCCGGGGGTATGAACACTGAAGCTTTCTTT. Residues: CATRPGGMNTEAFF.

The chain couples TRBV7-2 to TRBJ2-7; TRBD1 matches at 10 bases. Germline CDR1 reads SGHTA; CDR2 reads FQGNSA. The ends lost 5 bases at V and 3 bases at J; junction bases unmatched: 4. CDR3 length: 14 amino acids. This CDR3 is CASSRDRGRYEQYF. The DNA for the CDR3 is TGTGCCAGCAGCCGTGACAGGGGGCGCTACGAGCAGTACTTC.

The chain recombines TRBV10-3 with TRBJ1-5, with D tentatively TRBD1 (5 bases). V was trimmed by 6 bases and J by 0 bases, leaving 6 bases between them. Germline lookup yields CDR1 ENHRY and CDR2 SYGVKD. This CDR3 has 13 residues. CDR3 in amino acids: CAIRDSSNQPQHF. For the CDR3, the DNA is TGTGCCATCAGAGACAGTAGCAATCAGCCCCAGCATTTT.

V is TRBV5-1 and J is TRBJ2-6; D is unclear. CDR3 size: 17 residues. Trimming cost V 0 bases and J 1 base, with 11 bases left between them. Looked up from germline, CDR1 is SGHRS and CDR2 is YFSETQ. CDR3 coding DNA: TGCGCCAGCAGCTTGGACTACCCCGGGTCTGGGGCCAACGTCCTGACTTTC. Its translation is CASSLDYPGSGANVLTF.

Concerning this clone: Other DNA sequences in the sample encode the same CDR3. The V and J genes are TRBV18 and TRBJ1-2, with D maybe TRBD1 (5 bases). This CDR3 has 15 amino acids. Germline assignment: CDR1 KGHSH and CDR2 LQKENI. Trimming pared 2 bases from V and 0 bases from J, leaving 10 bases between. The CDR3 DNA is TGTGCCAGCTCACCAGGGGCGGTACCTAACTATGGCTACACCTTC. This sequence encodes CASSPGAVPNYGYTF.

CDR3 DNA sequence: TGTGCCAGCAGTTTAAGGCAGGTCAATCAGCCCCAGCATTTT. Its translation is CASSLRQVNQPQHF. This chain links TRBV27 with TRBJ1-5; the D is unclear. CDR3 size: 14 residues. V was pared by 2 bases and J by 3 bases, with 8 bases between. CDR1 is MNHEY, CDR2 SMNVEV, per germline (reference sequence).

The genes are TRBV6-1 and TRBJ1-2; D may be TRBD1 (5 bases). Trimming shortened V by 1 base and J by 8 bases, and 14 bases separated the two germline ends. Looked up from germline, CDR1 is MNHNS and CDR2 is SASEGT. This CDR3 has 14 amino acids. CDR3 DNA sequence: TGTGCCAGCAGTGAAGAACAGGATTTGAGGGGCTACACCTTC. Translated: CASSEEQDLRGYTF.

The gene calls are TRBV3-1 (or the pseudogene TRBV3-2) and TRBJ2-7, with 8 bases that match TRBD2. Per the germline V gene, CDR1 is LGHDT and CDR2 is YNNKEL (reference sequence). The CDR3 consists of 15 residues. V lost 0 bases, J lost 3 bases, and 4 bases stayed unmatched. This CDR3 is CASSQDRGGNYEQYF. The CDR3 nucleotides read TGTGCCAGCAGCCAAGATCGGGGGGGAAACTACGAGCAGTACTTC.

This chain links TRBV6-2 or TRBV6-3 with TRBJ2-5; the match to TRBD2 covers 10 bases. V lost 3 bases, J lost 7 bases, and 5 bases stayed unmatched. Germline-derived CDR1 and CDR2 are MNHEY and SVGEGT. This CDR3 comprises 14 residues. The CDR3 is CASSYSLAGATQYF. DNA for the CDR3: TGTGCCAGCAGTTATAGTCTAGCGGGAGCGACCCAGTACTTC.

This sequence joins TRBV11-2 and TRBJ1-4; D uncertain. Trimming took off 2 bases at V and 2 bases at J, with 9 bases between the two ends. CDR1 and CDR2 from the germline V gene are SGHAT and FQNNGV. There are 15 residues in the CDR3. CDR3 region: CASSLSGVTNEKLFF. In DNA form, the CDR3 reads TGTGCCAGCAGCTTATCGGGAGTCACTAATGAAAAACTGTTTTTT.

A few counts support this clone. The chain joins TRBV19 to TRBJ1-5, with a possible D match to TRBD1 (6 bases). Trimming cost V 4 bases and J 0 bases, with 16 bases left between them. CDR1 is LNHDA, CDR2 SQIVND, per germline (reference sequence). This CDR3 has 17 amino acids. CDR3 coding DNA: TGTGCCAGTAGTACCTCCGGGACATCCCTTAGCAATCAGCCCCAGCATTTT. Translating gives CASSTSGTSLSNQPQHF.